These 23 T cell receptor beta chains were all obtained from the same sample, sequenced in a study of cytomegalovirus exposure and HLA in healthy donors. The primer mix had 60 Vbeta and 13 Jbeta primers. The data were produced by immunoSEQ multiplex PCR, yet TCRdb's version contains in-frame clones alone and is incomplete. Here the sample spans fewer than 130,000 clones, about 59% being singletons. The material sequenced was PBMCs. The receptors were sampled from a young man in good health and CMV-seropositive.

Here the CDR3 DNA reads TGTGCCAGCCAGGGGCTGAACACTGAAGCTTTCTTT. Translating it yields CASQGLNTEAFF. The chain recombines TRBV18 with TRBJ1-1; D perhaps matches TRBD1 (6 bases). Trimming left V 8 bases short and J 0 bases short, with 7 bases between. The CDR3 contains 12 residues. Germline CDR1 is KGHSH and CDR2 is LQKENI.

The V call is TRBV4-1, the J call TRBJ1-2; D is possibly TRBD1 (6 bases). Germline lookup yields CDR1 MGHRA and CDR2 YSYEKL. Trimming removed 3 bases from V and 4 bases from J, with 12 bases in between. This CDR3 has 14 amino acids. CDR3 protein: CASSQGDRFYGYTF. As DNA, the CDR3 is TGCGCCAGCAGCCAGGGCGACAGGTTCTATGGCTACACCTTC.

The chain is built from TRBV6-5 and TRBJ2-1; D may be TRBD2 (5 bases). The CDR3 is 15 amino acids. Trimming removed 4 bases from V and 6 bases from J, with 16 bases in between. Germline-derived CDR1 and CDR2 are MNHEY and SVGAGI. The CDR3 sequence: CASSSPGGYTNEQFF. The CDR3 DNA sequence: TGTGCCAGCAGTTCTCCCGGAGGCTATACCAATGAGCAGTTCTTC.

The DNA of the CDR3 is TGCGCCAGCAGCTTGGGTCCTAGCGGGGGGCACCAAGAGACCCAGTACTTC. It encodes CASSLGPSGGHQETQYF. This chain uses TRBV5-1 with TRBJ2-5; 11 positions match TRBD2. The germline gives CDR1 SGHRS, CDR2 YFSETQ. This CDR3 has 17 amino acids. J lost 0 bases, V lost 0 bases, and 4 bases had no gene match.

This clone was recorded a few times. The rearrangement uses TRBV9 and TRBJ2-7; the D is unclear. CDR1 is SGDLS, CDR2 YYNGEE, per germline. The CDR3 extends over 11 amino acids. Trimming removed 0 bases from V and 7 bases from J, with 5 bases in between. The CDR3 nucleotides are TGTGCCAGCAGCGTAGGCAGGGAGCAGTACTTC. Its protein product is CASSVGREQYF. The variable domain in full, completed from reference TRBV9 and TRBJ2-7, reads DSGVTQTPKHLITATGQRVTLRCSPRSGDLSVYWYQQSLDQGLQFLIQYYNGEERAKGNILERFSAQQFPDLHSELNLSSLELGDSALYFCASSVGREQYFGPGTRLTVT.

The gene calls are TRBV5-1 and TRBJ2-5; D is unclear. CDR3 size: 17 residues. The ends were cut back, 1 base at V and 0 bases at J, with 16 bases in the middle. The germline gives CDR1 SGHRS, CDR2 YFSETQ. The CDR3 is CASSLSRSVGYQETQYF. The CDR3 DNA follows: TGCGCCAGCAGCTTGTCGCGGTCTGTTGGGTACCAAGAGACCCAGTACTTC.

V is TRBV6-5 and J is TRBJ1-4; D uncertain. CDR1 is MNHEY and CDR2 is SVGAGI in the germline V gene. The CDR3 consists of 16 residues. Trimming took off 2 bases at V and 0 bases at J, with 10 bases between the two ends. The CDR3: CASSYSGSSTNEKLFF. In DNA, the CDR3 is TGTGCCAGCAGTTACAGTGGGAGTTCAACTAATGAAAAACTGTTTTTT.

The J gene is TRBJ2-3, the V gene TRBV30; 7 bases map to TRBD1. CDR1 and CDR2 from the germline V gene are GTSNPN and SVGIG (reference sequence). J was trimmed by 4 bases and V by 0 bases; bases with no gene match: 1. The CDR3 loop spans 13 amino acids. The CDR3 DNA follows: TGTGCCTGGAGTGTAGGGGGCGCAGATACGCAGTATTTT. Protein: CAWSVGGADTQYF. Complete variable domain (other parts from reference TRBV30 and TRBJ2-3): SQTIHQWPATLVQPVGSPLSLECTVEGTSNPNLYWYRQAAGRGLQLLFYSVGIGQISSEVPQNLSASRPQDRQFILSSKKLLLSDSGFYLCAWSVGGADTQYFGPGTRLTVL.

The chain couples TRBV5-1 to TRBJ2-7; TRBD1 might be the D (5 bases). This CDR3 contains 15 residues. The V and J ends lost 3 bases and 7 bases respectively, with 20 bases between them. CDR1 SGHRS and CDR2 YFSETQ come from the germline V gene. The chain's CDR3 is CASSWGRTLPQEQYF. The DNA for the CDR3 is TGCGCCAGCAGCTGGGGCCGTACCCTCCCTCAGGAGCAGTACTTC.

This clone came up a few times. V is TRBV11-3 and J is TRBJ1-1; D gene uncertain. With 6 bases removed from V and 1 base from J, the gap between germline ends came to 9 bases. Germline-derived CDR1 and CDR2 are SGHNT and YENEEA. The CDR3 is 13 residues long. The chain's CDR3 is CASRKLQNTEAFF. The CDR3 region has the DNA TGTGCCAGCAGGAAACTCCAGAACACTGAAGCTTTCTTT.

The V call is TRBV21-1, the J call TRBJ2-7; the D segment call TRBD2 is taken from the table without a DNA check. TRBV21-1 is a pseudogene locus. CDR3 length: 11 amino acids. CDR3 DNA sequence: TGTGCCAGCAGCGTGGGAGGCGAGCAGTACTTC. Its translation is CASSVGGEQYF.

V gene TRBV7-9 combines with J gene TRBJ1-2, with D hard to call. CDR3 length: 12 amino acids. V lost 1 base to trimming and J lost 7 bases, with 7 bases between them. Germline values: CDR1 SEHNR, CDR2 FQNEAQ (reference sequence). Written as DNA, the CDR3 is TGTGCCAGCAGCTTAGGTGGCCTTGGCTACACCTTC. Protein: CASSLGGLGYTF.

The chain links TRBV19 to TRBJ1-2, with D unresolved. The CDR3 spans 13 residues. Looked up from germline, CDR1 is LNHDA and CDR2 is SQIVND (reference sequence). V was trimmed by 10 bases and J by 2 bases, leaving 14 bases between them. CDR3 sequence reads: CAIRPHGNYGYTF. CDR3 bases: TGTGCCATTCGTCCTCATGGCAACTATGGCTACACCTTC.

The CDR3 nucleotides are TGTGCCAGCTCACCACAGACGGGGGACGAGCAGTACTTC. The encoded protein is CASSPQTGDEQYF. The chain combines TRBV18 with TRBJ2-7; a weak D match, TRBD2 (6 bases). V gave up 1 base and J gave up 5 bases, with 9 bases separating them. The germline V gene has CDR1 KGHSH and CDR2 LQKENI. The CDR3 has 13 residues. The entire variable domain, with the rest obtained from reference TRBV18 and TRBJ2-7, is as follows: NAGVMQNPRHLVRRRGQEARLRCSPMKGHSHVYWYRQLPEEGLKFMVYLQKENIIDESGMPKERFSAEFPKEGPSILRIQQVVRGDSAAYFCASSPQTGDEQYFGPGTRLTVT.

V usage is TRBV6-5 and J usage is TRBJ1-2, with D uncertain. Trimming stripped 2 bases from V and 2 bases from J, with 12 bases between. CDR3 size: 15 residues. Per the germline V gene, CDR1 is MNHEY and CDR2 is SVGAGI. The CDR3 here is CASSYDDLGNYGYTF. The CDR3 bases are TGTGCCAGCAGTTACGATGACCTAGGAAACTATGGCTACACCTTC.

The J gene is TRBJ2-7, the V gene TRBV2, with 8 bases aligning to TRBD1. This CDR3 comprises 14 residues. CDR1 and CDR2 (germline): SNHLY, FYNNEI. Losses at the gene ends were 6 bases for V and 4 bases for J; bases not matched to a gene: 8. The CDR3 is CASRTSGGWYEQYF. CDR3 DNA sequence: TGTGCCAGCAGGACCTCAGGGGGCTGGTACGAGCAGTACTTC.

This chain uses TRBV9 with TRBJ1-2; 7 bases match TRBD1. Trimming cost V 2 bases and J 6 bases; bases outside gene matches: 10. The germline V gene encodes CDR1 SGDLS and CDR2 YYNGEE. CDR3 length: 15 amino acids. The CDR3 nucleotides read TGTGCCAGCAGCGTCAACCGGGACAGCCTGGATGGCTACACCTTC. The encoded protein is CASSVNRDSLDGYTF.

The genes are TRBV2 and TRBJ2-3; 7 bases line up with TRBD2. The CDR3 consists of 13 residues. Germline V gives CDR1 SNHLY, CDR2 FYNNEI. Losses at the gene ends were 6 bases for V and 0 bases for J; bases not matched to a gene: 0. This chain's CDR3 is CASRAGSTDTQYF. The CDR3 nucleotides read TGTGCCAGCAGAGCGGGGAGCACAGATACGCAGTATTTT.

V and J are TRBV7-3 and TRBJ2-2; D not resolved. CDR1 is SGHTA and CDR2 is FQGTGA in the germline V gene. The CDR3 is made up of 12 amino acids. Trimming removed 5 bases at V and 3 bases at J, with 4 bases between. CDR3 amino acids: CASSLDTGELFF. Written as DNA, the CDR3 is TGTGCCAGCAGCCTAGACACCGGGGAGCTGTTTTTT.

The chain recombines TRBV11-1 with TRBJ1-1; possibly TRBD1 for D (5 bases). Trimming removed 0 bases at V and 6 bases at J, with 8 bases between. Germline CDR1 reads SGHAT; CDR2 reads FQDESV (reference sequence). This CDR3 region has 13 residues. This CDR3 reads CASSLAGGAEAFF. The CDR3 bases are TGTGCCAGCAGCTTAGCGGGAGGGGCTGAAGCTTTCTTT. Based on the CDR3 plus reference TRBV11-1 and TRBJ1-1, the full variable domain is EAEVAQSPRYKITEKSQAVAFWCDPISGHATLYWYRQILGQGPELLVQFQDESVVDDSQLPKDRFSAERLKGVDSTLKIQPAELGDSAMYLCASSLAGGAEAFFGQGTRLTVV.

This rearrangement joins TRBV11-3 to TRBJ2-3; D may be TRBD2 (6 bases). The germline V gene has CDR1 SGHNT and CDR2 YENEEA. This CDR3 contains 14 residues. With 8 bases removed from V and 0 bases from J, the gap between germline ends came to 12 bases. In DNA, the CDR3 is TGTGCCAGCGGTATCGGGGGAAGCACAGATACGCAGTATTTT. Protein: CASGIGGSTDTQYF.

V and J are TRBV4-2 and TRBJ2-7, with D possibly TRBD2 on 5 matching bases. V was trimmed by 2 bases and J by 3 bases, leaving 8 bases between them. Germline-derived CDR1 and CDR2 are LGHNA and YNFKEQ. The CDR3 has 13 residues. The CDR3 is CASSQLGDYEQYF. In nucleotides, the CDR3 is TGTGCCAGCAGCCAACTGGGAGACTACGAGCAGTACTTC.

The chain uses TRBV7-2 and TRBJ2-5, with 10 positions matching TRBD2. With 1 base clipped from V and 4 bases from J, the junction kept 15 bases outside the gene matches. CDR3 length equals 19 residues. Germline assignment: CDR1 SGHTA and CDR2 FQGNSA. Here the CDR3 reads CASSLVGPAGGPEVETQYF. Here the CDR3 DNA reads TGTGCCAGCAGCTTAGTGGGTCCAGCGGGGGGGCCCGAGGTAGAGACCCAGTACTTC.